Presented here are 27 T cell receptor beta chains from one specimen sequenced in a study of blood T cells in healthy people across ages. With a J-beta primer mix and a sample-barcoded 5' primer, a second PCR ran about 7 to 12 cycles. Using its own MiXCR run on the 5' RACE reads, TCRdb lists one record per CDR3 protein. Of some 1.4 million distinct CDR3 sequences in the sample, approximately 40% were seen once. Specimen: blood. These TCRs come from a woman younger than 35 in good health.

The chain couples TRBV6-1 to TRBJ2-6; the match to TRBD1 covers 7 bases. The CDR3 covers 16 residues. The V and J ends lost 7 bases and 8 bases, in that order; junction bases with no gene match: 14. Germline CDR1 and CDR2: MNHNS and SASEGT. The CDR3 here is CASNPGTVSGTNVLTF. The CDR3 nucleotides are TGTGCCAGCAACCCAGGGACAGTTTCCGGGACCAACGTCCTGACTTTC.

In DNA, the CDR3 is TGTGCCAGACGGGATGGAATGAACACTGAAGCTTTCTTT. It translates to CARRDGMNTEAFF. The chain couples TRBV2 to TRBJ1-1; no reliable D call. Germline CDR1 SNHLY, CDR2 FYNNEI. The CDR3 has 13 residues. Trimming stripped 9 bases from V and 0 bases from J, with 11 bases between.

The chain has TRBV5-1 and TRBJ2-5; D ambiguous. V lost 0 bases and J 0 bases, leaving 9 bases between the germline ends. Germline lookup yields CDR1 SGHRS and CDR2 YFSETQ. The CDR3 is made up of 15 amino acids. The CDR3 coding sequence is TGCGCCAGCAGCTTGGACCCCGACTACCAAGAGACCCAGTACTTC. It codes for CASSLDPDYQETQYF.

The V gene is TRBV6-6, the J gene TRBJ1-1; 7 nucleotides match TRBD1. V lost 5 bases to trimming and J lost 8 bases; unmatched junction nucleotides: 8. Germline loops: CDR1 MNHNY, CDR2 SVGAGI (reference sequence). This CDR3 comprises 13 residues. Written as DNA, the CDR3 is TGTGCCAGCAGTAGAACAGGGGTTGCAGAAGCTTTCTTT. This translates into CASSRTGVAEAFF.

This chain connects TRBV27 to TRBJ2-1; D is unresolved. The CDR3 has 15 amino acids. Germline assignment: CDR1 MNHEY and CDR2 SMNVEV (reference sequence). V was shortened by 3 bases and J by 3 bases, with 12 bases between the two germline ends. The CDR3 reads CASSLASTNYNEQFF. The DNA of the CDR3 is TGTGCCAGCAGTTTGGCGTCTACGAACTACAATGAGCAGTTCTTC.

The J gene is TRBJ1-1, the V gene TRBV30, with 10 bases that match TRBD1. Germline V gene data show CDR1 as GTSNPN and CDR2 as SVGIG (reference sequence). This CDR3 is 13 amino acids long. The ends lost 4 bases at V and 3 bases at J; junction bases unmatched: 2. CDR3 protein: CAWKGQGYTEAFF. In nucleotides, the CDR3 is TGTGCCTGGAAGGGACAGGGGTACACTGAAGCTTTCTTT.

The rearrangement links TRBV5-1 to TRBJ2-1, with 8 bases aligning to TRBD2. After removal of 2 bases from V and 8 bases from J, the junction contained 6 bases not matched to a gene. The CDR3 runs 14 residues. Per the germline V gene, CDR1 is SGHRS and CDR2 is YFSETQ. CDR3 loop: CASSLAGAVDEQFF. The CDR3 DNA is TGCGCCAGCAGCTTAGCGGGAGCGGTCGATGAGCAGTTCTTC. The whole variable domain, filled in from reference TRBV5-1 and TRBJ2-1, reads KAGVTQTPRYLIKTRGQQVTLSCSPISGHRSVSWYQQTPGQGLQFLFEYFSETQRNKGNFPGRFSGRQFSNSRSEMNVSTLELGDSALYLCASSLAGAVDEQFFGPGTRLTVL.

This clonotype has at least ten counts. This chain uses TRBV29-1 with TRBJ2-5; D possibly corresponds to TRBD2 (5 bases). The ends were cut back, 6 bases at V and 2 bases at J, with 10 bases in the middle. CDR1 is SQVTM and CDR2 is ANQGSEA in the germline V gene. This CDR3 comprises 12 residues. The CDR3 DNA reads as TGCAGCGTATCGAGCGGACAAGAGACCCAGTACTTC. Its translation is CSVSSGQETQYF.

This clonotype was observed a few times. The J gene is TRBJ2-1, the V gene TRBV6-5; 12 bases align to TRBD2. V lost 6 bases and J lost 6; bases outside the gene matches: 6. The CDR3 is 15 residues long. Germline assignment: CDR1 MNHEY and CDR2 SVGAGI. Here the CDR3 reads CASSRLAGEVNEQFF. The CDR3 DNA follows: TGTGCCAGCAGCCGACTAGCGGGAGAGGTCAATGAGCAGTTCTTC.

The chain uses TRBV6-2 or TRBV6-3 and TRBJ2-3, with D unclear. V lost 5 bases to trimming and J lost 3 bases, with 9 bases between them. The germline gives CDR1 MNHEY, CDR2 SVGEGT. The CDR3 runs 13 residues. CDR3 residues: CASSDEYTDTQYF. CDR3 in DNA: TGTGCCAGCAGTGATGAATATACAGATACGCAGTATTTT.

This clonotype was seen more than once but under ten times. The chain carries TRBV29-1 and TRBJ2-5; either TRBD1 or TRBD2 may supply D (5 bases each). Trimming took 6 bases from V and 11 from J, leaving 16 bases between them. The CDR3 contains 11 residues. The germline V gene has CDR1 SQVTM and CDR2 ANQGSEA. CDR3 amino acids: CSVGPSREQYF. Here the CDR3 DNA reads TGCAGCGTCGGCCCTAGCAGGGAGCAGTACTTC.

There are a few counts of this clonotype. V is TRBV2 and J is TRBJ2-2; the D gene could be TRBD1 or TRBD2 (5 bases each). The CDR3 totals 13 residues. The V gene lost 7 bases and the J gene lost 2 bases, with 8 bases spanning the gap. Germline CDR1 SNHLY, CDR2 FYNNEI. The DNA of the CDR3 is TGTGCCAGCAAGGGGACCAACACCGGGGAGCTGTTTTTT. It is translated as CASKGTNTGELFF.

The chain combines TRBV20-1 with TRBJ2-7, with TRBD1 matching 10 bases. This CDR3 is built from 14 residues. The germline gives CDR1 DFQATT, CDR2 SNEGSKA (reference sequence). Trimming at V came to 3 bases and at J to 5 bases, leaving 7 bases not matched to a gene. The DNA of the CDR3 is TGCAGTGCTAGTGGGGACAGGGGTTGGAACGAGCAGTACTTC. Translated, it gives CSASGDRGWNEQYF.

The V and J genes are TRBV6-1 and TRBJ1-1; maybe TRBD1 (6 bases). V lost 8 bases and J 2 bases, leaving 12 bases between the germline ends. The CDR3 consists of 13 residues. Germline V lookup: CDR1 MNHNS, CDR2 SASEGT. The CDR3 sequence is CASARTDNTEAFF. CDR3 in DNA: TGTGCCAGCGCTAGGACAGATAACACTGAAGCTTTCTTT.

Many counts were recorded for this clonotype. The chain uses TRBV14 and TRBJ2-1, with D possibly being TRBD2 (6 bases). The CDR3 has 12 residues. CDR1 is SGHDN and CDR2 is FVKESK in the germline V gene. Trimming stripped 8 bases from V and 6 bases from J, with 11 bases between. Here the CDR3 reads CASPKGGNEQFF. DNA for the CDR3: TGTGCCAGCCCAAAGGGAGGCAATGAGCAGTTCTTC.

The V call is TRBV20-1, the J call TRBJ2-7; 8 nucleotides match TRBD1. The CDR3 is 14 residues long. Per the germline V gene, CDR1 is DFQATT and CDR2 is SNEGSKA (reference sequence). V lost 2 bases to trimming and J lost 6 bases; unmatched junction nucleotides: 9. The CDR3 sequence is CSARKRTGLSEQYF. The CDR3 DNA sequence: TGCAGTGCTAGAAAAAGGACAGGGCTCTCCGAGCAGTACTTC.

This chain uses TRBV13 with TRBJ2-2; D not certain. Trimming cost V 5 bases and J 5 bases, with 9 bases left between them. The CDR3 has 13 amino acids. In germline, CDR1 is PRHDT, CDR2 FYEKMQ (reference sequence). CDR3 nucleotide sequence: TGTGCCAGCAGCCCCGGACCGACCGGGGAGCTGTTTTTT. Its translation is CASSPGPTGELFF.

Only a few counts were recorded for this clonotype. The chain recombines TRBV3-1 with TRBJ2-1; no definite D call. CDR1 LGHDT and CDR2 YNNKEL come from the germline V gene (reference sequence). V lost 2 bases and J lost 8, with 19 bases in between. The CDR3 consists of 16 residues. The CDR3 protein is CASSQLNPDADDEQFF. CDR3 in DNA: TGTGCCAGCAGCCAACTTAACCCTGACGCGGACGATGAGCAGTTCTTC.

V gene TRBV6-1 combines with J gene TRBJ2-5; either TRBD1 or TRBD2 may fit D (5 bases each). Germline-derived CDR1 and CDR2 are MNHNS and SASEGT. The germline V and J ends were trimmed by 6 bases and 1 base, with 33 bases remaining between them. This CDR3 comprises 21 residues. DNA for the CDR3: TGTGCCAGCAGCCGTCGCCTCTACCGGGACGGAAAGAAGAGACTCCAAGAGACCCAGTACTTC. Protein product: CASSRRLYRDGKKRLQETQYF.

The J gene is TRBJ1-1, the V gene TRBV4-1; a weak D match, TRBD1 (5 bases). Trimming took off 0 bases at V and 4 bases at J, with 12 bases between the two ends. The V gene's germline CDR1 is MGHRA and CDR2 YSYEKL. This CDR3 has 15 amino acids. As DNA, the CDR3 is TGCGCCAGCAGCCAAGATCATCAGGGTTTCACTGAAGCTTTCTTT. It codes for CASSQDHQGFTEAFF.

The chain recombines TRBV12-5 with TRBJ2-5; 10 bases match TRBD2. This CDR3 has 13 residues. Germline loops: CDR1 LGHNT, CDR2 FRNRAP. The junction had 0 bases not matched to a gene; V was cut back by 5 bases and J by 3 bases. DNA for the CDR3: TGTGCTAGTGGTGGACTAGCGGAAGAGACCCAGTACTTC. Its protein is CASGGLAEETQYF.

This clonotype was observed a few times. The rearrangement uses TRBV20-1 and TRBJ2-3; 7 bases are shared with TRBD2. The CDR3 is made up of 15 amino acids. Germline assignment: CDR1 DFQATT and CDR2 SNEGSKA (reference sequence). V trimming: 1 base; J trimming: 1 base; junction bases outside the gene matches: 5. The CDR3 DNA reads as TGCAGTGCTAGAGTCGGGAGGTCTGGCACAGATACGCAGTATTTT. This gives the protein CSARVGRSGTDTQYF.

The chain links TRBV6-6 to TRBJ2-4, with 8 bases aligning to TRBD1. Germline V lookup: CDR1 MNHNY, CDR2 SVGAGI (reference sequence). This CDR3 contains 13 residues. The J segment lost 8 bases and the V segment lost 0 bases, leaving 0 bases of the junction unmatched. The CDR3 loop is CASSYSGQDIQYF. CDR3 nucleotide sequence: TGTGCCAGCAGTTACTCGGGACAGGACATTCAGTACTTC.

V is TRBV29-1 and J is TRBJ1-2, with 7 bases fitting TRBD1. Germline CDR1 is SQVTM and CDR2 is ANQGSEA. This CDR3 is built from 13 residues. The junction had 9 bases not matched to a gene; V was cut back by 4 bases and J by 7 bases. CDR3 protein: CSVGDRERGGYTF. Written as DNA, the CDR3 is TGCAGCGTTGGTGACAGGGAGAGGGGTGGCTACACCTTC. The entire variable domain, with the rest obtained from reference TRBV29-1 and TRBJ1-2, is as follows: SAVISQKPSRDICQRGTSLTIQCQVDSQVTMMFWYRQQPGQSLTLIATANQGSEATYESGFVIDKFPISRPNLTFSTLTVSNMSPEDSSIYLCSVGDRERGGYTFGSGTRLTVV.

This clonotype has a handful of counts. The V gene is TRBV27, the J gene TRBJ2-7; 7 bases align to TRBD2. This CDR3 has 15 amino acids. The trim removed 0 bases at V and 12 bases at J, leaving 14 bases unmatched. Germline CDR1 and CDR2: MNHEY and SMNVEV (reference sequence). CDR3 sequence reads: CASSLSPGTTEILYF. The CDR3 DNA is TGTGCCAGCAGTTTATCCCCCGGGACTACTGAAATACTGTACTTC.

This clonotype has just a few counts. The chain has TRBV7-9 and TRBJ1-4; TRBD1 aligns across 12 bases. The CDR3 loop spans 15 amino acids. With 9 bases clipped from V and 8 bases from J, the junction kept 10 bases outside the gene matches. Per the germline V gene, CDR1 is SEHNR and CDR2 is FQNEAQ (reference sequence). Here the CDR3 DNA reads TGTGCCAGTACGCCTCCGGGACAGGGGGCGGAAAAACTGTTTTTT. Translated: CASTPPGQGAEKLFF. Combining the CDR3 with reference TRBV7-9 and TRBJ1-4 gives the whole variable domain DTGVSQNPRHKITKRGQNVTFRCDPISEHNRLYWYRQTLGQGPEFLTYFQNEAQLEKSRLLSDRFSAERPKGSFSTLEIQRTEQGDSAMYLCASTPPGQGAEKLFFGSGTQLSVL.

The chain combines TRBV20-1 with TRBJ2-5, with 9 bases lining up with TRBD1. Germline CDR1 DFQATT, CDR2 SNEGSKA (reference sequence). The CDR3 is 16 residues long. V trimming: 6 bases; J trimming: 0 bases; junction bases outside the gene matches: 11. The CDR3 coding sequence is TGCAGTGCCACGACCGCCGGGACAGGGAACCAAGAGACCCAGTACTTC. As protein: CSATTAGTGNQETQYF.